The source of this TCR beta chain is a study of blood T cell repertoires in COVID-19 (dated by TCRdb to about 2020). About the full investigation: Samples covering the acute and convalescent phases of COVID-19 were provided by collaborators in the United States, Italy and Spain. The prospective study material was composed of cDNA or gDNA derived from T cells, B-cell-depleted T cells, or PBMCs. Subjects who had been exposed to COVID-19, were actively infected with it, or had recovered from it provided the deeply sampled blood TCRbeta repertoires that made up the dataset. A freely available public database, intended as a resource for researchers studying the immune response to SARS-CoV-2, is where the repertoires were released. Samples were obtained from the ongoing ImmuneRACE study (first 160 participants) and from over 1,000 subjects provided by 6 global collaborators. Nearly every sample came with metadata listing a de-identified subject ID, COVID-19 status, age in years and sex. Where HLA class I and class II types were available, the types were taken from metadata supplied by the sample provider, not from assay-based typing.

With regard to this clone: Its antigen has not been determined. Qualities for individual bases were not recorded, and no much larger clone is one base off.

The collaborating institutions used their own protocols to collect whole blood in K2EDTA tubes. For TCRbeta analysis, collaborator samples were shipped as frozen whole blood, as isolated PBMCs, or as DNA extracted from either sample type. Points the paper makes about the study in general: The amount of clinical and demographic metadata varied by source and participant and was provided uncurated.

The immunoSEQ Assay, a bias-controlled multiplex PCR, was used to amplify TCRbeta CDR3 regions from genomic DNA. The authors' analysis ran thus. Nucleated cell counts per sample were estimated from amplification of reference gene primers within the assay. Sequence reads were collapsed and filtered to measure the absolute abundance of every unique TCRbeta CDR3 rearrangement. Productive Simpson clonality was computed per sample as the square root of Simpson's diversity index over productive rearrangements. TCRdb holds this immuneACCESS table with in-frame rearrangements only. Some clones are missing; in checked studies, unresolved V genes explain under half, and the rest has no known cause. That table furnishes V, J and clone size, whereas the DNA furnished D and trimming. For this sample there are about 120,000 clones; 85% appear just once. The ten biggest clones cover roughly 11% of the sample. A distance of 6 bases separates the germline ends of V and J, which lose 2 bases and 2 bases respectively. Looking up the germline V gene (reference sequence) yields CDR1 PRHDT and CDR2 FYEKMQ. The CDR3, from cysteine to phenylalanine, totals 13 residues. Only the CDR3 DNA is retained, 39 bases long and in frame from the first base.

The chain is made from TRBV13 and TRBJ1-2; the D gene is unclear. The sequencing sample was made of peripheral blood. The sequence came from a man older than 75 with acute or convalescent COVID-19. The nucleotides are TGTGCCAGCAGCTTAACGGGGAACTATGGCTACACCTTC. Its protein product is CASSLTGNYGYTF. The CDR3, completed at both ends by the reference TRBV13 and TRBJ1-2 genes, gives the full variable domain AAGVIQSPRHLIKEKRETATLKCYPIPRHDTVYWYQQGPGQDPQFLISFYEKMQSDKGSIPDRFSAQQFSDYHSELNMSSLELGDSALYFCASSLTGNYGYTFGSGTRLTVV.